The present entry profiles one T cell receptor beta chain with its context. The data were obtained in a study of blood T cell repertoires in COVID-19. Study overall: From T cells, B-cell-depleted T cells, or PBMCs came the material, which was cDNA or gDNA.

Trimming shortened V by 3 bases and J by 2 bases, and 17 bases separated the two germline ends. The CDR3 sequence is 16 residues long. Per the germline V gene, CDR1 is SEHNR and CDR2 is FQNEAQ (reference sequence). Authors' processing steps: The authors estimated nucleated cell counts from reference gene primer amplification. This table comes from immunoSEQ multiplex PCR, and its TCRdb copy is limited to in-frame clones, with some not included. From that table come the V and J calls and clone size; the DNA was used to work out D and trimming. In the table there are 65,000 to 90,000 clones, 86% of which are singletons.

This chain uses TRBV7-9 with TRBJ2-7; D is unresolved. This TCR was sampled from a woman older than 75 in a cohort sampled during active or convalescent COVID-19. The sample was peripheral blood. The CDR3 loop reads CASSLVSLGHAYEQYF. The CDR3 DNA follows: TGTGCCAGCAGCTTGGTCAGTCTAGGCCATGCCTACGAGCAGTACTTC.